The source of this TCR beta chain is a study of beta chain features in type 1 diabetes. Study-wide findings and caveats: Type 1 diabetes patients had fewer VDJ junction insertions and more deletions.

The CDR3 sequence is 17 residues long. The germline gives CDR1 SGHDN, CDR2 FVKESK. V was clipped by 3 bases and J by 6 bases, with 21 bases between them. This clone was seen more than once but under ten times. Its antigen is still unknown. Expressed TCRB transcripts got sequenced, as all isolated RNA was reverse transcribed. Measured with immunoSEQ multiplex PCR; TCRdb has only the in-frame clones, and not every one. The sample has nearly 350,000 clones; less than 9.5% are singletons. Cells sorted by CD45RO/CCR7/CD25/CD127/CD95/CD27 comprised CD4+ naive, central memory, regulatory and stem cell-like memory cells.

Sequenced input: central memory CD4+ T cells from blood. The receptor was derived from a woman under 30 in good health. This sequence joins TRBV14 and TRBJ2-1, with a possible D match to TRBD1 (6 bases). The CDR3 region has the DNA TGTGCCAGCAGCCATATCCTCCGACAGGCATTTGGCAATGAGCAGTTCTTC. Protein product: CASSHILRQAFGNEQFF.